This T cell receptor (beta chain) was documented in a study of cytomegalovirus exposure and HLA in healthy donors. In the study overall: An earlier analysis identified 117 million unique TCR beta sequences in about 179 million T cells.

Notes on this clone: The antigen remains unidentified.

It was with 60 Vbeta and 13 Jbeta primers that the PCR ran. The method was immunoSEQ multiplex PCR; TCRdb's version includes in-frame clones alone and lacks a portion of them. The sample lists 150,000 to 200,000 clones, 65% to 70% occurring once. General study results and limits: The study assumed roughly uniform donor sequencing depth for presence/absence analyses. The study flagged some 170 TCR beta chains as cytomegalovirus-associated. Most of the TCR beta V segments (in an earlier analysis) were productive either about 87% or about 30% of the time.

CDR1 is LNHDA and CDR2 is SQIVND in the germline V gene (reference sequence). CDR3 length: 16 residues. Trimming took 3 bases from V and 2 from J; bases not matched to a gene: 5. The J gene is TRBJ2-2, the V gene TRBV19; 8 nucleotides agree with TRBD1. Sequencing was performed on PBMCs. The clonotype originates from a young woman in good health and CMV-seropositive. The CDR3 here is CASSIHGTGNTGELFF. The CDR3 DNA follows: TGTGCCAGTAGTATCCATGGGACAGGAAACACCGGGGAGCTGTTTTTT.